The 16 T cell receptor beta chains below all came from one sample that was sequenced in a study of OX40 agonist ivuxolimab in advanced cancers. The repertoire was sequenced with immunoSEQ multiplex PCR; TCRdb's copy has only in-frame clones and lacks some. Of fewer than 200,000 clones in the sample, 85% to 95% were seen once. The material was CD4+ or CD8+ T cells sorted from blood, obtained in a trial of the OX40 agonist ivuxolimab. The receptors derive from an adult with an advanced solid tumor such as melanoma, head and neck, liver or kidney cancer.

The CDR3 region is CASSFSRTPNEKLFF. DNA for the CDR3: TGTGCCAGCTCATTTTCCAGGACACCTAATGAAAAACTGTTTTTT. The chain uses TRBV18 and TRBJ1-4; D perhaps matches TRBD1 (5 bases). Germline CDR1 reads KGHSH; CDR2 reads LQKENI. The CDR3 runs to 15 residues. The V gene lost 5 bases and the J gene lost 3 bases, with 13 bases spanning the gap.

V gene TRBV28 combines with J gene TRBJ1-2; the D gene is possibly TRBD1 (5 bases). This CDR3 is built from 13 residues. Germline V gene data show CDR1 as MDHEN and CDR2 as SYDVKM. The V end was cut by 5 bases, the J end by 0 bases, with 7 bases between. CDR3 sequence (DNA): TGTGCCAGCAGTACAGGCACTAACTATGGCTACACCTTC. Translating it yields CASSTGTNYGYTF.

The chain carries TRBV11-2 and TRBJ2-2; 7 bases line up with TRBD1. There are 14 residues in the CDR3. Germline V gene data show CDR1 as SGHAT and CDR2 as FQNNGV. J gave up 5 bases and V 5 bases, and 5 bases lay outside the gene matches. CDR3 sequence reads: CASSRQQGTGELFF. In DNA form, the CDR3 reads TGTGCCAGCAGCCGCCAACAGGGGACCGGGGAGCTGTTTTTT.

The chain recombines TRBV10-2 with TRBJ1-3, with no clear D. V shed 8 bases and J shed 4 bases, with 18 bases lying between them. CDR3 length: 15 residues. Germline-derived CDR1 and CDR2 are WSHSY and SAAADI. CDR3: CASGPFRGSGNTIYF. The CDR3 DNA is TGCGCCAGCGGCCCCTTCCGGGGTTCCGGAAACACCATATATTTT.

The chain employs TRBV7-9 and TRBJ1-1; TRBD1 might be the D (5 bases). V shed 6 bases and J shed 1 base, with 12 bases lying between them. The length of the CDR3 is 14 residues. Germline lookup yields CDR1 SEHNR and CDR2 FQNEAQ (reference sequence). CDR3 sequence reads: CASSPGNTNTEAFF. CDR3 DNA sequence: TGTGCCAGCAGTCCAGGGAACACGAACACTGAAGCTTTCTTT.

This sequence joins TRBV5-4 and TRBJ2-7; 8 bases agree with TRBD1. Germline CDR1 is SGHNT and CDR2 is YYREEE (reference sequence). Trimming at V came to 1 base and at J to 4 bases, leaving 10 bases not matched to a gene. This CDR3 has 16 residues. CDR3 in DNA: TGTGCCAGCAGCTTGTCGGGCGGGACAGGACTTTACGAGCAGTACTTC. This encodes CASSLSGGTGLYEQYF.

The J gene is TRBJ2-2, the V gene TRBV2, with a possible D match to TRBD1 (6 bases). The CDR3 length is 14 residues. Trimming removed 6 bases from V and 4 bases from J, with 12 bases in between. Germline CDR1 and CDR2: SNHLY and FYNNEI. CDR3: CASSSQGFTGELFF. DNA of the CDR3: TGTGCCAGCAGCTCACAGGGATTCACCGGGGAGCTGTTTTTT. Filled out from reference TRBV2 and TRBJ2-2, the complete variable domain reads EPEVTQTPSHQVTQMGQEVILRCVPISNHLYFYWYRQILGQKVEFLVSFYNNEISEKSEIFDDQFSVERPDGSNFTLKIRSTKLEDSAMYFCASSSQGFTGELFFGEGSRLTVL.

The chain joins TRBV28 to TRBJ1-2, with no clear D. Germline loops: CDR1 MDHEN, CDR2 SYDVKM. The length of the CDR3 is 11 residues. The CDR3 nucleotides are TGTGCACTGGCGGGAAACTATGGCTACACCTTC. Translation gives CALAGNYGYTF.

The V and J genes are TRBV6-5 and TRBJ2-1; a possible D gene is TRBD1 (6 bases). The germline V gene encodes CDR1 MNHEY and CDR2 SVGAGI. V lost 4 bases and J 3 bases, leaving 13 bases between the germline ends. This CDR3 has 15 amino acids. The CDR3 region has the DNA TGTGCCAGCAGTTCCGCAGGGGCGGACTACAATGAGCAGTTCTTC. This gives the protein CASSSAGADYNEQFF.

J is TRBJ2-5 and V is TRBV28; 7 nucleotides align to TRBD1. This CDR3 has 13 residues. V lost 5 bases to trimming and J lost 5 bases; unmatched junction nucleotides: 5. CDR1 is MDHEN and CDR2 is SYDVKM in the germline V gene. The DNA for the CDR3 is TGTGCCAGCAGTCCAGGGGGACGGGAGACCCAGTACTTC. Amino acids: CASSPGGRETQYF.

V and J are TRBV5-5 and TRBJ1-1, with D possibly TRBD1 on 6 matching bases. V lost 3 bases and J lost 4, with 25 bases in between. Germline V lookup: CDR1 SGHKS, CDR2 YYEKEE (reference sequence). This CDR3 is 18 amino acids long. The CDR3 here is CASSSTQTGSVWITEAFF. Written as DNA, the CDR3 is TGTGCCAGCAGCTCGACCCAGACAGGATCGGTGTGGATCACTGAAGCTTTCTTT.

CDR3: CSVQRGPYYEQYF. CDR3 bases: TGCAGCGTCCAGAGAGGTCCATACTACGAGCAGTACTTC. V and J are TRBV29-1 and TRBJ2-7; no firm D call. With 6 bases removed from V and 3 bases from J, the gap between germline ends came to 15 bases. The CDR3 totals 13 residues. From germline, CDR1 is SQVTM and CDR2 ANQGSEA.

A note on this clone: Additional DNA sequences in this sample encode the identical CDR3. CDR3 protein: CASSDRPGNTEAFF. The CDR3 DNA sequence: TGTGCCAGCAGTGATCGCCCAGGTAACACTGAAGCTTTCTTT. The chain recombines TRBV2 with TRBJ1-1; D is ambiguous. The CDR3 runs to 14 residues. Germline values: CDR1 SNHLY, CDR2 FYNNEI. V dropped 3 bases and J dropped 2 bases, with 10 bases sitting between them.

V usage is TRBV19 and J usage is TRBJ2-1, with 8 nucleotides matching TRBD1. Germline CDR1 reads LNHDA; CDR2 reads SQIVND (reference sequence). CDR3 length: 15 amino acids. V dropped 7 bases and J dropped 5; count of bases not matched to a gene: 10. CDR3 protein: CASTRTGSAHNEQFF. CDR3 nucleotide sequence: TGTGCCAGTACCCGGACAGGGTCCGCACACAATGAGCAGTTCTTC.

The chain couples TRBV28 to TRBJ2-7, with D tentatively TRBD1 (6 bases). The ends were cut back, 2 bases at V and 2 bases at J, with 13 bases in the middle. Germline V gene sequence: CDR1 MDHEN, CDR2 SYDVKM. CDR3 length: 15 amino acids. The DNA of the CDR3 is TGTGCCAGCAGTTTAGGGGGCTTCGGGCCCTACGAGCAGTACTTC. Residues: CASSLGGFGPYEQYF.

The chain recombines TRBV10-3 with TRBJ2-7, with 12 bases lining up with TRBD1. The CDR3 sequence is 13 residues long. Per the germline V gene, CDR1 is ENHRY and CDR2 is SYGVKD. J gave up 6 bases and V 7 bases, and 4 bases lay outside the gene matches. Here the CDR3 DNA reads TGTGCCATCACGGGACAGGGGGCTTTCGAGCAGTACTTC. Amino acid sequence: CAITGQGAFEQYF.